This TCR beta chain emerged from a study of Graves' ophthalmopathy and Graves' hyperthyroidism. Study results and caveats: Most expanded clonotypes in thyroid above 0.001 frequency also showed up in blood. Ophthalmopathy versus stable hyperthyroidism: 13-signature model gave roughly 88% sensitivity, 81.08% specificity.

In this sample, this clonotype turned up a few times. The antigen is undetermined. The sequenced template was RNA, covering the TCR beta CDR3 region. Second-round multiplex PCR came after first-round RT-PCR with HTBI primers. TCRdb redid the calling of the multiplex PCR reads with MiXCR, one entry per CDR3 protein. The sample includes about 210,000 distinct CDR3 sequences, under 30% of them seen just once. Moderate-to-severe activity, with CAS ≥3, NOSPECS ≥4 and duration under 3 months, characterized the donors with ophthalmopathy. The PBMCs used were ones drawn from over 9.5 ml of fresh peripheral blood. This CDR3 comprises 16 residues. Germline assignment: CDR1 MNHNS and CDR2 SASEGT. Trimming took 5 bases from V and 1 from J; bases not matched to a gene: 4.

The sequence came from a man aged 50 to 59 with Graves' ophthalmopathy. This chain connects TRBV6-1 to TRBJ2-5, with TRBD2 matching over 13 bases. The sample comprised peripheral blood. The CDR3 here is CASSRGLAGVQETQYF. Written as DNA, the CDR3 is TGTGCCAGCAGTAGAGGACTAGCGGGAGTCCAAGAGACCCAGTACTTC.